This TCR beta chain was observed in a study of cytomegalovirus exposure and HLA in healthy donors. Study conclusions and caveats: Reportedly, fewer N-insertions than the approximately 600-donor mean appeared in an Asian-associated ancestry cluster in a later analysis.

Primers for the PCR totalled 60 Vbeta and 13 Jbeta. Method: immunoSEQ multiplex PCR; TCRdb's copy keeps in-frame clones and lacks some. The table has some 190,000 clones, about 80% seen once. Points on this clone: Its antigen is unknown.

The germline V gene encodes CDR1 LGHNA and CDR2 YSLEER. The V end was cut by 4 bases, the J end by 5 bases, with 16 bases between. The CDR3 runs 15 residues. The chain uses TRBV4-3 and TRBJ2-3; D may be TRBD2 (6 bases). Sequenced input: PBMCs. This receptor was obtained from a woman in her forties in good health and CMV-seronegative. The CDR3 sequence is CASSLVASGEDTQYF. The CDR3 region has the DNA TGCGCCAGCAGCCTGGTGGCCTCGGGAGAAGATACGCAGTATTTT.